This T cell receptor (beta chain) is from a study of blood T cell repertoires in COVID-19. At the level of the study: Collection of acute and convalescent COVID-19 samples took place in the United States, Italy and Spain. PBMCs, B-cell-depleted T cells, or T cells were the source of the cDNA or gDNA that made up the material.

In the source study's methods: Estimates of nucleated cell counts were drawn from the amplification of reference gene primers. Repertoires were generated with immunoSEQ multiplex PCR, while TCRdb's copy carries only in-frame clones and drops some. V, J and clone size were drawn from that table, and D and trimming were deduced from the DNA. The data show fewer than 450,000 clones, about nine tenths seen once. Germline loops: CDR1 SGDLS, CDR2 YYNGEE. CDR3 length: 16 amino acids. V lost 4 bases and J 6 bases, leaving 19 bases between the germline ends. In Seattle, patients joined the study during active infection and were tracked longitudinally.

This sequence was found in a woman aged 45-59 years with COVID-19, enrolled during active disease. The J gene is TRBJ2-2, the V gene TRBV9, with D possibly TRBD2 on 7 matching bases. Sequenced input: peripheral blood. The CDR3 region has the DNA TGTGCCAGCAGCCCCCCTAGGGGGGGTTCGGCCGGGGAGCTGTTTTTT. It encodes CASSPPRGGSAGELFF.